The 20 T cell receptor beta chains below were found in one sample sequenced in a study of T cell changes during pregnancy in multiple sclerosis (dated by TCRdb to about 2019). Libraries came from the immunoSEQ multiplex PCR assay. TCRdb took over this immuneACCESS table, retaining in-frame rearrangements with V and J assigned. Such tables are incomplete; in checked studies, under half of the missing clones stem from an unresolved V gene, and the remainder is unexplained. The sample data list about 24,000 clones, and about 87% of these were observed just once. Clones ranked in the top ten supply around 1% of the sample. Source: CD4+ T cells from peripheral blood mononuclear cells, taken in the second trimester of pregnancy. These receptors were collected from a female donor in good health, enrolled as a control in a pregnancy study.

V gene TRBV11-2 combines with J gene TRBJ2-5, with 8 bases lining up with TRBD1. CDR3 length: 12 residues. Germline V gene sequence: CDR1 SGHAT, CDR2 FQNNGV. Trimming removed 4 bases from V and 5 bases from J; junction bases left unmatched: 0. This chain's CDR3 is CASSWTGETQYF. CDR3 nucleotide sequence: TGTGCCAGCAGCTGGACAGGGGAGACCCAGTACTTC.

This chain uses TRBV7-6 with TRBJ2-3, with 10 bases identical to TRBD2. The V segment lost 1 base and the J segment 2 bases; nucleotides outside the gene matches: 3. The CDR3 sequence is 16 residues long. Germline CDR1 SGHVS, CDR2 FNYEAQ. CDR3 sequence reads: CASSLGTSGSTDTQYF. The CDR3 DNA reads as TGTGCCAGCAGCTTAGGGACTAGCGGATCCACAGATACGCAGTATTTT.

The chain employs TRBV19 and TRBJ1-5, with D possibly matching TRBD1 (6 bases). Germline lookup yields CDR1 LNHDA and CDR2 SQIVND (reference sequence). The CDR3 is made up of 15 amino acids. V lost 0 bases and J lost 8, with 14 bases in between. CDR3: CASSIDGQLMEPQHF. CDR3 DNA sequence: TGTGCCAGTAGTATAGATGGACAGCTGATGGAGCCCCAGCATTTT. Full variable domain (missing parts from reference TRBV19 and TRBJ1-5): DGGITQSPKYLFRKEGQNVTLSCEQNLNHDAMYWYRQDPGQGLRLIYYSQIVNDFQKGDIAEGYSVSREKKESFPLTVTSAQKNPTAFYLCASSIDGQLMEPQHFGDGTRLSIL.

The chain couples TRBV5-5 to TRBJ1-6; 7 bases line up with TRBD1. This CDR3 comprises 14 residues. Germline loops: CDR1 SGHKS, CDR2 YYEKEE (reference sequence). V dropped 4 bases and J dropped 7; count of bases not matched to a gene: 5. The CDR3 loop reads CASSRRDSNSPLHF. The CDR3 DNA follows: TGTGCCAGCAGCCGCAGGGACAGCAATTCACCCCTCCACTTT.

The gene calls are TRBV27 and TRBJ1-4; 8 nucleotides align to TRBD1. J was trimmed by 10 bases and V by 0 bases; bases with no gene match: 10. Germline CDR1 MNHEY, CDR2 SMNVEV (reference sequence). This CDR3 is 16 amino acids long. CDR3 sequence (DNA): TGTGCCAGCAGTTTATCGGGGCTTTGGACAGGGCGAAAACTGTTTTTT. Its protein product is CASSLSGLWTGRKLFF.

The genes are TRBV29-1 and TRBJ2-6, with D unresolved. CDR3 length equals 15 residues. Germline loops: CDR1 SQVTM, CDR2 ANQGSEA. V lost 3 bases and J lost 2, with 11 bases in between. DNA of the CDR3: TGCAGCGTTGAGGGTTGGAGAGCTGGGGCCAACGTCCTGACTTTC. It codes for CSVEGWRAGANVLTF.

The rearrangement links TRBV7-6 to TRBJ1-1, with a possible D match to TRBD1 (6 bases). The length of the CDR3 is 14 residues. The germline CDR1 and CDR2 sequences are SGHVS and FNYEAQ. V was clipped by 1 base and J by 4 bases, with 10 bases between them. CDR3 sequence reads: CASSLGVGGTEAFF. CDR3 DNA sequence: TGTGCCAGCAGCTTAGGGGTAGGGGGCACTGAAGCTTTCTTT.

The chain employs TRBV28 and TRBJ2-7; 9 positions match TRBD2. The ends lost 6 bases at V and 0 bases at J; junction bases unmatched: 12. The CDR3 has 17 residues. Per germline, CDR1 MDHEN and CDR2 SYDVKM. In DNA form, the CDR3 reads TGTGCCAGCAGCCGACCTACTAGCGGGCGCCGCTCCTACGAGCAGTACTTC. The encoded protein is CASSRPTSGRRSYEQYF.

The chain carries TRBV7-2 and TRBJ2-7; D gene unclear. Germline V lookup: CDR1 SGHTA, CDR2 FQGNSA. V was clipped by 2 bases and J by 4 bases, with 9 bases between them. The CDR3 length is 13 residues. CDR3 loop: CASSLLSDYEQYF. In DNA form, the CDR3 reads TGTGCCAGCAGCTTACTATCTGATTACGAGCAGTACTTC.

V gene TRBV25-1 combines with J gene TRBJ1-2; no reliable D call. CDR3 size: 14 residues. CDR1 is MGHDK, CDR2 SYGVNS, per germline. Trimming shortened V by 2 bases and J by 7 bases, and 14 bases separated the two germline ends. CDR3 DNA: TGTGCCAGCAGTGAAAGGACTCCGATTCGTGGCTACACCTTC. Protein product: CASSERTPIRGYTF.

This clone appeared a few times. The chain joins TRBV6-5 to TRBJ1-2; D perhaps matches TRBD1 (6 bases). CDR3 size: 15 residues. Trimming removed 5 bases from V and 2 bases from J, with 15 bases in between. Germline V gene data show CDR1 as MNHEY and CDR2 as SVGAGI. The CDR3 DNA sequence: TGTGCCAGCAGTCCTCACCCACAGGGAAACTATGGCTACACCTTC. Amino acid sequence: CASSPHPQGNYGYTF.

V is TRBV27 and J is TRBJ2-7; possible D gene TRBD2, 6 bases. V lost 7 bases, J lost 2 bases, and 15 bases lay in between. Germline V gives CDR1 MNHEY, CDR2 SMNVEV (reference sequence). This CDR3 is built from 14 residues. This chain's CDR3 is CASNPRPGAYEQYF. In nucleotides, the CDR3 is TGTGCCAGCAACCCTCGTCCGGGGGCCTACGAGCAGTACTTC.

This clone was observed a single time. The CDR3 reads CASRSPGQGRNEQYF. CDR3 sequence (DNA): TGTGCCAGTCGTAGCCCGGGACAGGGGAGGAACGAGCAGTACTTC. The chain couples TRBV19 to TRBJ2-7; 10 positions match TRBD1. J gave up 5 bases and V 8 bases, and 12 bases lay outside the gene matches. The length of the CDR3 is 15 residues. Germline V gene data show CDR1 as LNHDA and CDR2 as SQIVND (reference sequence).

This chain uses TRBV4-1 with TRBJ2-5; tentatively, D is TRBD1 (5 bases). The germline V gene has CDR1 MGHRA and CDR2 YSYEKL. The ends were cut back, 0 bases at V and 4 bases at J, with 12 bases in the middle. The length of the CDR3 is 15 residues. CDR3 in DNA: TGCGCCAGCAGCCAAGATCTAACCAGGGTAGAGACCCAGTACTTC. It codes for CASSQDLTRVETQYF.

In this sample, this clone turned up a few times. This sequence joins TRBV5-8 and TRBJ2-1; 8 nucleotides match TRBD1. CDR1 SGHTS and CDR2 YDEGEE come from the germline V gene. CDR3 length: 15 residues. V was clipped by 3 bases and J by 0 bases; unmatched bases: 2. CDR3 coding DNA: TGTGCCAGCAGCTCCGGGACAGGCTCCTACAATGAGCAGTTCTTC. Its translation: CASSSGTGSYNEQFF.

The gene calls are TRBV28 and TRBJ1-6, with D unresolved. The CDR3 contains 14 residues. Germline CDR1 is MDHEN and CDR2 is SYDVKM. The CDR3 protein is CATYELRGNSPLHF. CDR3 coding DNA: TGTGCTACCTACGAGCTCCGGGGTAATTCACCCCTCCACTTT.

The chain links TRBV19 to TRBJ1-5, with D unresolved. Germline CDR1 LNHDA, CDR2 SQIVND (reference sequence). This CDR3 has 13 amino acids. Trimming removed 10 bases at V and 4 bases at J, with 14 bases between. The CDR3 coding sequence is TGTGCCACCAGAAGGCAGGATAATCAGCCCCAGCATTTT. It is translated as CATRRQDNQPQHF. Filled out from reference TRBV19 and TRBJ1-5, the complete variable domain reads DGGITQSPKYLFRKEGQNVTLSCEQNLNHDAMYWYRQDPGQGLRLIYYSQIVNDFQKGDIAEGYSVSREKKESFPLTVTSAQKNPTAFYLCATRRQDNQPQHFGDGTRLSIL.

The V and J genes are TRBV9 and TRBJ2-5; 8 bases are a match to TRBD2. CDR1 SGDLS and CDR2 YYNGEE come from the germline V gene. V was pared by 4 bases and J by 5 bases, with 22 bases of the junction left unmatched. CDR3 length: 19 residues. The CDR3 coding sequence is TGTGCCAGCAGCCCCTATCTTGGTGGAGCGGGGGCGCGGCGCGAGACCCAGTACTTC. Translated: CASSPYLGGAGARRETQYF.

The V and J genes are TRBV5-3 and TRBJ1-1; possibly TRBD1 for D (5 bases). TRBV5-3 is assigned to the ORF class and has an uncertain function. Trimming took 1 base from V and 2 from J, leaving 18 bases between them. The CDR3 totals 17 residues. CDR3 coding DNA: TGTGCCAGAAGCTTGATAGGGAGGGGAACCCGAAACACTGAAGCTTTCTTT. Residues: CARSLIGRGTRNTEAFF.

The genes are TRBV28 and TRBJ2-1, with D tentatively TRBD2 (6 bases). Germline assignment: CDR1 MDHEN and CDR2 SYDVKM. This CDR3 region has 14 residues. V was shortened by 8 bases and J by 6 bases, with 17 bases between the two germline ends. This CDR3 is CASGPGVVGNEQFF. CDR3 DNA: TGTGCCAGCGGTCCGGGAGTCGTAGGCAATGAGCAGTTCTTC.